This T cell receptor (beta chain) was retrieved from a study of blood T cell repertoires in COVID-19. Study overall: The samples span acute and convalescent COVID-19 from the United States, Italy and Spain. T cells, B-cell-depleted T cells, or PBMCs supplied cDNA or gDNA.

The germline V gene has CDR1 SQVTM and CDR2 ANQGSEA. The CDR3 loop spans 12 amino acids. V was cut by 4 bases and J by 5 bases, with 11 bases left in between. Original processing notes: Amplified reference gene primers provided the basis for estimating nucleated cell counts. Sequencing was performed with immunoSEQ multiplex PCR; in TCRdb, only in-frame clones are kept and a portion is missing. Clonal size and the V and J genes are those of that table, whereas D and trimming came from the DNA. The table records 300,000 or so clones, approximately 89% of them present only once. The sample comprised peripheral blood. This sequence was found in a woman between 45 and 60 years old who had recovered from COVID-19. The rearrangement uses TRBV29-1 and TRBJ2-5; weak D call: TRBD1 (5 bases). The CDR3 DNA reads TGCAGCGTTGCAGGGTCCGGGGAGACCCAGTACTTC. Encoded protein: CSVAGSGETQYF. The whole variable domain, remainder taken from reference TRBV29-1 and TRBJ2-5, is SAVISQKPSRDICQRGTSLTIQCQVDSQVTMMFWYRQQPGQSLTLIATANQGSEATYESGFVIDKFPISRPNLTFSTLTVSNMSPEDSSIYLCSVAGSGETQYFGPGTRLLVL.